This TCR beta chain was recovered during a study of blood T cell repertoires in COVID-19. Study summary: Samples of COVID-19 (acute and convalescent) were obtained from the United States, Italy and Spain.

Libraries were prepared by immunoSEQ multiplex PCR; TCRdb keeps only in-frame clonotypes and omits some of them. The sample includes some 210,000 clones, about 91% of them seen just once. The length of the CDR3 is 14 residues. Germline V gene lookup returns CDR1 PRHDT and CDR2 FYEKMQ (reference sequence). The V gene lost 0 bases and the J gene lost 5 bases, with 10 bases spanning the gap. The source is a man aged 25 to 45 with acute or convalescent COVID-19. Sequenced material: peripheral blood. The V and J genes are TRBV13 and TRBJ2-5; TRBD2 is a possible D gene (5 bases). CDR3 sequence: CASSLGTKTETQYF. CDR3 DNA sequence: TGTGCCAGCAGCTTAGGGACTAAGACCGAGACCCAGTACTTC.